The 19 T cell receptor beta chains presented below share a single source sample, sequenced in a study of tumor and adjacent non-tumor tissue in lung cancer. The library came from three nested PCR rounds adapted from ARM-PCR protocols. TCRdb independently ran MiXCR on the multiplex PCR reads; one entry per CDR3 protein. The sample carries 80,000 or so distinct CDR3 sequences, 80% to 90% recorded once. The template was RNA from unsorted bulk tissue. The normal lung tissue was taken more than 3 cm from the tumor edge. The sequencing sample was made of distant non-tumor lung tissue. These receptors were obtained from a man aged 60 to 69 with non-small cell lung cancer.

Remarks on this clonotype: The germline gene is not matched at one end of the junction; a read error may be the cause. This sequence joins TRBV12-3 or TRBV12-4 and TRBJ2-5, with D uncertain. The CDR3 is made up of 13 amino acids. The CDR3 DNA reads TGTGCCAACAGTTTATCGCCCCAGGAGACCCAGTACTTC. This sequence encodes CANSLSPQETQYF.

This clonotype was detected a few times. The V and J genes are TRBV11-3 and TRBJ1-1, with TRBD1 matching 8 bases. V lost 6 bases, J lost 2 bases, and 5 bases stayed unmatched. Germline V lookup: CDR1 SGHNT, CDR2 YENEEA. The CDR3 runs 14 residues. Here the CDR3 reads CASSPDRGNTEAFF. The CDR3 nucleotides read TGTGCCAGCAGTCCCGACAGGGGAAACACTGAAGCTTTCTTT.

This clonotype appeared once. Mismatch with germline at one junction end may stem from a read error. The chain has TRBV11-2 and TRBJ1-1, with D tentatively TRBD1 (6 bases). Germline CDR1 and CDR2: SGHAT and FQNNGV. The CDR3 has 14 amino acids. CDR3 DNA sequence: TGTCCCAGCAGCTTAGTTGTGAGGGACACTAAAGCTATCTTT. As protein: CPSSLVVRDTKAIF.

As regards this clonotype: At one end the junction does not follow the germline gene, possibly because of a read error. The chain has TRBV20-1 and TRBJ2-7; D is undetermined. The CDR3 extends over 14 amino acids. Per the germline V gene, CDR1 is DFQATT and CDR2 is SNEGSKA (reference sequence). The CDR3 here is CSAKITRDTYEQYF. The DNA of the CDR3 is TGCAGTGCTAAGATAACGAGAGACACCTACGAGCAATACTTC.

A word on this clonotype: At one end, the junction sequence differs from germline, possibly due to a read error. The chain's CDR3 is CANSLSLGVLGEQYF. The CDR3 nucleotides are TGTGCCAACAGCTTGTCCCTGGGAGTGTTAGGCGAGCAGTACTTC. This chain joins TRBV5-4 and TRBJ2-7, with D maybe TRBD2 (5 bases). The germline gives CDR1 SGHNT, CDR2 YYREEE (reference sequence). The CDR3 is 15 residues long.

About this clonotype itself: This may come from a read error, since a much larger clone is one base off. Written as DNA, the CDR3 is TGTGCCAGCGGCCCCTTAGGGAACACTGAAGCTTTCTTT. Translating gives CASGPLGNTEAFF. The V and J genes are TRBV12-3 or TRBV12-4 and TRBJ1-1; D remains unclear. With 8 bases removed from V and 1 base from J, the gap between germline ends came to 11 bases. This CDR3 spans 13 amino acids.

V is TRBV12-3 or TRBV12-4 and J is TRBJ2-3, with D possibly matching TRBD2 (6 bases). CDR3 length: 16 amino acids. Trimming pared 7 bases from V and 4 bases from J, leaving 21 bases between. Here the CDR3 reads CASISGGITSADTQYF. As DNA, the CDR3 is TGTGCCAGCATCAGCGGAGGGATTACTTCCGCAGATACGCAGTATTTT.

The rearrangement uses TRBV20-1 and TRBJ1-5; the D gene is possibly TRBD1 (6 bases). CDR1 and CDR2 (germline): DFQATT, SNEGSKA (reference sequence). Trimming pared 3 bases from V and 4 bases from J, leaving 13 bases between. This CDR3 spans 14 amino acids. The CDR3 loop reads CSASLGGGNQPQHF. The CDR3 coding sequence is TGCAGTGCTAGTTTGGGGGGCGGGAATCAGCCCCAGCATTTT.

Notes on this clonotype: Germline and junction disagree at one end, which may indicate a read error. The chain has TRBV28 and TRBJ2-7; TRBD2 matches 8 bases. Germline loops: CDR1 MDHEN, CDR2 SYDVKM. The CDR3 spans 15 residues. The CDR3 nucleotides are TGTGCCAGCATTTCCCTTAGCGGGGCTTCCTACGAGCAGTATTTC. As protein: CASISLSGASYEQYF.

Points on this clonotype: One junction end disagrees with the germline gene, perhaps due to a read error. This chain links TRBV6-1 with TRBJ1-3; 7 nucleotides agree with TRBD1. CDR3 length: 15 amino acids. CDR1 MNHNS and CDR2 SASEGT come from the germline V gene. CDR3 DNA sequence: TGTGCCAGAAGTCTGGGACAGTATTCTGGAAACACCGTATATTTT. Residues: CARSLGQYSGNTVYF.

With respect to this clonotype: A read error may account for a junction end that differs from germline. DNA for the CDR3: TGCAGTTCTAGAGAACTAGCGGGAGACTACGATGGGCAGTTCTTC. As protein: CSSRELAGDYDGQFF. The V gene is TRBV20-1, the J gene TRBJ2-1, with 11 bases that match TRBD2. The CDR3 runs to 15 residues. Germline CDR1 and CDR2: DFQATT and SNEGSKA (reference sequence).

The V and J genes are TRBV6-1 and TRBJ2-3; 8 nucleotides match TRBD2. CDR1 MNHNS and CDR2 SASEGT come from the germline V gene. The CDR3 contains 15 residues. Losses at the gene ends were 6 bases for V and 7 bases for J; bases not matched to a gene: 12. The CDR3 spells CASSQLAVEVNTQYF. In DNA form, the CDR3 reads TGTGCCAGCAGCCAACTAGCGGTGGAGGTAAATACGCAGTATTTT.

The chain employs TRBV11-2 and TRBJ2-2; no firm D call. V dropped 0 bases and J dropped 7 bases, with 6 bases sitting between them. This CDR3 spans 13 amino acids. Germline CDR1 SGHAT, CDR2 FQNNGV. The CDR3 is CASSLEANGELFF. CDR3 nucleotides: TGTGCCAGCAGCTTAGAGGCTAACGGGGAGCTGTTTTTT.

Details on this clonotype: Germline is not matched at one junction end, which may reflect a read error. CDR3 in DNA: TGTGCCAGTAGCCTCTCGGGAGGTTATCTGAATGAGCAGCTCTTC. This gives the protein CASSLSGGYLNEQLF. The chain couples TRBV11-3 to TRBJ2-1, with 7 positions matching TRBD2. The CDR3 has 15 residues. The germline CDR1 and CDR2 sequences are SGHNT and YENEEA. Complete variable domain (other parts from reference TRBV11-3 and TRBJ2-1): EAGVVQSPRYKIIEKKQPVAFWCNPISGHNTLYWYLQNLGQGPELLIRYENEEAVDDSQLPKDRFSAERLKGVDSTLKIQPAELGDSAVYLCASSLSGGYLNEQLFGPGTRLTVL.

This chain's CDR3 is CASSLRGDRETQYF. For the CDR3, the DNA is TGCGCCAGCAGCTTGCGGGGGGACCGAGAGACCCAGTACTTC. The V and J genes are TRBV5-1 and TRBJ2-5, with 7 bases identical to TRBD2. Germline V gene sequence: CDR1 SGHRS, CDR2 YFSETQ. This CDR3 is 14 amino acids long. V was clipped by 1 base and J by 4 bases; unmatched bases: 4.

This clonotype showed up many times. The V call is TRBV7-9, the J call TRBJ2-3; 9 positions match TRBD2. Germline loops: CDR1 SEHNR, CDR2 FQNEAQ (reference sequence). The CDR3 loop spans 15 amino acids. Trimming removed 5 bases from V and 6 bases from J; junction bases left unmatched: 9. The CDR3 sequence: CASSPQTSGADTQYF. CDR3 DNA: TGTGCCAGCAGCCCGCAGACTAGCGGAGCTGATACGCAGTATTTT.

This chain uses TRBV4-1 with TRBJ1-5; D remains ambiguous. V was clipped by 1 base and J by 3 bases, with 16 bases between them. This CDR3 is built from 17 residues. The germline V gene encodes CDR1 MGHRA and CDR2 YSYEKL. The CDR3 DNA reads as TGCGCCAGCAGCCAAGTGGTAGGGTCAAGTCACAATCAGCCCCAGCATTTT. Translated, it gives CASSQVVGSSHNQPQHF.

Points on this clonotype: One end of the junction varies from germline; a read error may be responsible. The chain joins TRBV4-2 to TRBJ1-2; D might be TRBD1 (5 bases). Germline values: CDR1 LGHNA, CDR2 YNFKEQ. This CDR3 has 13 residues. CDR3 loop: CVSSQDGRDGYTF. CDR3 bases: TGTGTCAGCAGCCAAGATGGCAGGGATGGCTACACCTTC.

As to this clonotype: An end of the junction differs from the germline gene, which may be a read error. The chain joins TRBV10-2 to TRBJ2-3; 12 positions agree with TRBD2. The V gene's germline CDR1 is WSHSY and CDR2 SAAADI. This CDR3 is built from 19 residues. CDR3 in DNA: TGCGCCAGCAGTGAGTCCTCCTGCACACTAGCGGGGGGCACAGATACGCAATATTTT. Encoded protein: CASSESSCTLAGGTDTQYF.